This T cell receptor (beta chain) is from a study of blood T cells in healthy people across ages. The authors drew 7.5 to 10 milliliters of peripheral blood from each donor. This clonotype was counted between two and nine times. The second PCR ran 7 to 11 cycles with a sample-barcoded 5' primer and J-beta primers. A template-switch adaptor with 12 random nucleotides tagged each cDNA molecule. TCRdb recomputed calls from the 5' RACE reads with MiXCR, one row per CDR3 protein. The table lists about 1.4 million distinct CDR3 sequences, approximately 59% of them singletons. Germline V gene data show CDR1 as DFQATT and CDR2 as SNEGSKA (reference sequence). V was clipped by 3 bases and J by 3 bases; unmatched bases: 6. The CDR3 is 14 amino acids.

The receptor was isolated from a man aged 18 to 30 in good health. Sequences were obtained from blood. The chain employs TRBV20-1 and TRBJ2-7; 9 nucleotides align to TRBD1. CDR3 amino acids: CSARVGTGSYEQYF. CDR3 DNA sequence: TGCAGTGCTAGGGTTGGGACAGGGAGCTACGAGCAGTACTTC.